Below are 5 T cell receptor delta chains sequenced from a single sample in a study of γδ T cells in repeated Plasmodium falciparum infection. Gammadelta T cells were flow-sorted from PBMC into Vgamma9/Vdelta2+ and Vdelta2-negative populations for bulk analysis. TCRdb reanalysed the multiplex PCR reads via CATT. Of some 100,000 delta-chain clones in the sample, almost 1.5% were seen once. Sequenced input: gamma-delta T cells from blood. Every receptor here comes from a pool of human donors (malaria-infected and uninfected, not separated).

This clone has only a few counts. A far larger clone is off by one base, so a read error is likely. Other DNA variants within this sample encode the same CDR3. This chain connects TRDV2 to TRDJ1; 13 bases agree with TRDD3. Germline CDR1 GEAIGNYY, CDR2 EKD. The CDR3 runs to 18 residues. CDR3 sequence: CACDTFTGGYADADKLIF. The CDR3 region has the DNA TGCGCCTGTGACACGTTTACTGGGGGATACGCAGACGCCGATAAACTCATCTTT.

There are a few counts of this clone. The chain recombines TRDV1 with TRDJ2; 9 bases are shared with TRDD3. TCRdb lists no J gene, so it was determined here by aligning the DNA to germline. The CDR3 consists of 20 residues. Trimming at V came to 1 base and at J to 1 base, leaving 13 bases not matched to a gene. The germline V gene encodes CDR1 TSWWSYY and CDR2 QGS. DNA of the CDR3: TGTGCTCTTGGGGAACCCCGGCTGGGGGATTCCGCCAATTTGACAGCACAACTCTTCTTT. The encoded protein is CALGEPRLGDSANLTAQLFF.

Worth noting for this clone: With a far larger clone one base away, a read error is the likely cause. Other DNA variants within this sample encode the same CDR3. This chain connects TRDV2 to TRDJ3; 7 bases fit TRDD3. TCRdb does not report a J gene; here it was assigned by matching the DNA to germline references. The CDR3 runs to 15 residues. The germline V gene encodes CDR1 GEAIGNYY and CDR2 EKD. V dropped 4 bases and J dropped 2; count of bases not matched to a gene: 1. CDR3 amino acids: CACDWGTWDTRQMFF. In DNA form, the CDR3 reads TGTGCCTGTGATTGGGGGACCTGGGACACCCGACAGATGTTTTTC.

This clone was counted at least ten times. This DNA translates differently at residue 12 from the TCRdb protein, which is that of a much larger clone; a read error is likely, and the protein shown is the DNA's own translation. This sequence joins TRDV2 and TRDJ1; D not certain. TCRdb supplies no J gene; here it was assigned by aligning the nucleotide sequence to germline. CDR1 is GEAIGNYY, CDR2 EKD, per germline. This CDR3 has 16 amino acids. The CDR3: CACDTLVGPHTNKLIF. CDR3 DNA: TGTGCCTGTGACACCTTGGTTGGCCCTCACACCAATAAACTCATCTTT.

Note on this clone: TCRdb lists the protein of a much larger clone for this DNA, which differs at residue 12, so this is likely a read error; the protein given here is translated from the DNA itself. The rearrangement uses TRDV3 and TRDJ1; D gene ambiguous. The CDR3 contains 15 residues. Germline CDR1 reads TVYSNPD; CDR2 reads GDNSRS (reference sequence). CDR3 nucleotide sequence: TGTGCCTTTACCCCCTCTCTGGTCTACACCGATATACTCATCTTT. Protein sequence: CAFTPSLVYTDILIF.